These 29 T cell receptor beta chains were all obtained from the same sample, sequenced in a study of CD8+ T cells in alopecia areata. Specified treatment: oral pan-JAK inhibitor, 5-10 mg twice daily. Following RNA extraction, reverse transcription yielded cDNA that acted as the sequencing template. Profiled with immunoSEQ multiplex PCR; TCRdb holds only in-frame clones, not every one. Of 98,000 or so clones detected, 60% to 75% appear once; the ten largest clones hold roughly a sixth. The sample was CD8+ T cells sorted from blood, taken at week 4, from a patient treated with tofacitinib. The receptors stem from a human donor with alopecia areata.

The chain links TRBV4-1 to TRBJ2-5; the match to TRBD2 covers 8 bases. Germline-derived CDR1 and CDR2 are MGHRA and YSYEKL. The V and J ends lost 0 bases and 5 bases, in that order; junction bases with no gene match: 5. The CDR3 is made up of 15 amino acids. The CDR3 here is CASSQDSTSAETQYF. The CDR3 DNA sequence: TGCGCCAGCAGCCAAGATTCGACTAGCGCGGAGACCCAGTACTTC.

The gene calls are TRBV27 and TRBJ1-2; D not certain. Trimming stripped 1 base from V and 8 bases from J, with 11 bases between. This CDR3 is built from 13 residues. Per germline, CDR1 MNHEY and CDR2 SMNVEV (reference sequence). CDR3 nucleotides: TGTGCCAGCAGTTTATTACGGGGTGAAGGCTACACCTTC. Encoded protein: CASSLLRGEGYTF.

The chain joins TRBV19 to TRBJ2-1; 7 bases are a match to TRBD1. The CDR3 runs to 14 residues. CDR1 and CDR2 (germline): LNHDA, SQIVND (reference sequence). The trim removed 8 bases at V and 1 base at J, leaving 5 bases unmatched. CDR3 coding DNA: TGTGCCAGTTCGGTCAGGGGGTCCTACAATGAGCAGTTCTTC. This sequence encodes CASSVRGSYNEQFF. The full variable domain, its missing parts supplied by reference TRBV19 and TRBJ2-1, is DGGITQSPKYLFRKEGQNVTLSCEQNLNHDAMYWYRQDPGQGLRLIYYSQIVNDFQKGDIAEGYSVSREKKESFPLTVTSAQKNPTAFYLCASSVRGSYNEQFFGPGTRLTVL.

The chain employs TRBV25-1 and TRBJ2-7, with D unclear. CDR1 is MGHDK and CDR2 is SYGVNS in the germline V gene. The CDR3 runs 11 residues. V was clipped by 7 bases and J by 6 bases, with 10 bases between them. The CDR3, as DNA: TGTGCCAGCACAGCAGCAATCGAGCAGTACTTC. This codes for CASTAAIEQYF.

This chain connects TRBV4-3 to TRBJ1-2, with D perhaps TRBD1 (5 bases). The CDR3 length is 16 residues. The germline CDR1 and CDR2 sequences are LGHNA and YSLEER. V gave up 0 bases and J gave up 4 bases, with 15 bases separating them. DNA for the CDR3: TGCGCCAGCAGCCAAGAGGCCCCCACAGGAAGCTATGGCTACACCTTC. Translation gives CASSQEAPTGSYGYTF.

This clone has only a few counts. This sequence joins TRBV28 and TRBJ1-2; D perhaps matches TRBD1 (5 bases). The CDR3 has 14 amino acids. The V gene's germline CDR1 is MDHEN and CDR2 SYDVKM. The germline V and J ends were trimmed by 3 bases and 0 bases, with 8 bases remaining between them. CDR3 in DNA: TGTGCCAGCAGTTTTGACAGAACTAACTATGGCTACACCTTC. Amino acids: CASSFDRTNYGYTF.

This sequence joins TRBV5-6 and TRBJ2-1; no clear D. V lost 4 bases, J lost 5 bases, and 4 bases lay in between. Looked up from germline, CDR1 is SGHDT and CDR2 is YYEEEE. The CDR3 totals 11 residues. The CDR3 bases are TGTGCCAGCAGCGTAGACAATGAGCAGTTCTTC. This translates into CASSVDNEQFF.

In this sample, this clone turned up a few times. V gene TRBV6-5 combines with J gene TRBJ2-7; D unresolved. CDR3 length: 14 amino acids. Trimming stripped 2 bases from V and 9 bases from J, with 17 bases between. Germline V gene lookup returns CDR1 MNHEY and CDR2 SVGAGI. The CDR3 region is CASSYEQAFPRQYF. In DNA, the CDR3 is TGTGCCAGCAGTTACGAGCAGGCCTTCCCTCGGCAGTACTTC.

The rearrangement joins TRBV5-1 to TRBJ2-3; 7 nucleotides agree with TRBD1. CDR3 length: 18 residues. Germline-derived CDR1 and CDR2 are SGHRS and YFSETQ. J lost 0 bases, V lost 1 base, and 11 bases had no gene match. CDR3 amino acids: CASSLPAGQVASTDTQYF. The CDR3 DNA reads as TGCGCCAGCAGCTTGCCCGCCGGACAGGTCGCTAGCACAGATACGCAGTATTTT.

Only a few counts were recorded for this clone. This chain uses TRBV5-6 with TRBJ1-2, with D possibly matching TRBD1 (5 bases). From germline, CDR1 is SGHDT and CDR2 YYEEEE. The CDR3 loop spans 13 amino acids. Trimming left V 1 base short and J 4 bases short, with 8 bases between. CDR3 DNA sequence: TGTGCCAGCAGCTTGATCGGGACCTATGGCTACACCTTC. Translating it yields CASSLIGTYGYTF.

This clone was detected only a few times. The rearrangement uses TRBV7-9 and TRBJ2-1; no clear D. CDR3 length: 11 amino acids. From germline, CDR1 is SEHNR and CDR2 FQNEAQ (reference sequence). Trimming took 0 bases from V and 6 from J, leaving 0 bases between them. The CDR3 spells CASSLANEQFF. CDR3 DNA sequence: TGTGCCAGCAGCTTAGCCAATGAGCAGTTCTTC.

The J gene is TRBJ2-7, the V gene TRBV7-9; 9 bases align to TRBD2. CDR3 length: 14 amino acids. The germline V gene has CDR1 SEHNR and CDR2 FQNEAQ (reference sequence). The V and J ends lost 9 bases and 3 bases, in that order; junction bases with no gene match: 9. Written as DNA, the CDR3 is TGTGCCAGTAGCATTCTAGCGGGATTCTACGAGCAGTACTTC. It specifies CASSILAGFYEQYF.

V gene TRBV6-5 combines with J gene TRBJ2-2; 8 bases agree with TRBD2. The CDR3 loop spans 13 amino acids. Trimming at V came to 8 bases and at J to 5 bases, leaving 4 bases not matched to a gene. Germline V gene sequence: CDR1 MNHEY, CDR2 SVGAGI. CDR3 DNA: TGTGCCAGCGCGACTAGCGTTACCGGGGAGCTGTTTTTT. This translates into CASATSVTGELFF.

This chain links TRBV7-2 with TRBJ2-1; 11 bases fit TRBD2. This CDR3 contains 16 residues. Germline CDR1 and CDR2: SGHTA and FQGNSA. V lost 5 bases to trimming and J lost 3 bases; unmatched junction nucleotides: 6. CDR3 loop: CASSVKLAGGYNEQFF. Here the CDR3 DNA reads TGTGCCAGCAGCGTCAAGCTAGCGGGAGGCTACAATGAGCAGTTCTTC. Full variable domain (remainder filled in from reference TRBV7-2 and TRBJ2-1): GAGVSQSPSNKVTEKGKDVELRCDPISGHTALYWYRQSLGQGLEFLIYFQGNSAPDKSGLPSDRFSAERTGGSVSTLTIQRTQQEDSAVYLCASSVKLAGGYNEQFFGPGTRLTVL.

This chain joins TRBV30 and TRBJ2-7; D call uncertain. Between the trimmed V and J ends, which lost 0 bases and 2 bases, there was a span of 11 bases. The CDR3 consists of 14 residues. Germline-derived CDR1 and CDR2 are GTSNPN and SVGIG (reference sequence). The CDR3, as DNA: TGTGCCTGGAGTGTGTCGGCCGGGCCCTACGAGCAGTACTTC. As protein: CAWSVSAGPYEQYF.

The rearrangement links TRBV28 to TRBJ1-2; no reliable D call. V lost 7 bases, J lost 7 bases, and 10 bases lay in between. Germline CDR1 reads MDHEN; CDR2 reads SYDVKM. The CDR3 spans 11 residues. The chain's CDR3 is CASTTSIGYTF. In DNA form, the CDR3 reads TGTGCCAGCACCACTTCCATTGGCTACACCTTC.

This clone was counted once. The chain combines TRBV4-1 with TRBJ2-7; 11 bases fit TRBD2. Germline values: CDR1 MGHRA, CDR2 YSYEKL. J gave up 3 bases and V 1 base, and 5 bases lay outside the gene matches. The CDR3 covers 16 residues. The CDR3 region is CASSQVLAGDFYEQYF. The CDR3, as DNA: TGCGCCAGCAGCCAAGTACTAGCGGGGGATTTCTACGAGCAGTACTTC.

The chain employs TRBV7-2 and TRBJ2-7, with 15 positions matching TRBD2. The length of the CDR3 is 16 residues. The germline V gene has CDR1 SGHTA and CDR2 FQGNSA. The V and J ends lost 5 bases and 3 bases, in that order; junction bases with no gene match: 5. CDR3 bases: TGTGCCAGCAGCATGACGGGACTAGCGGGAGGCTACGAGCAGTACTTC. This gives the protein CASSMTGLAGGYEQYF.

This clone occurred a few times. This rearrangement joins TRBV7-9 to TRBJ1-1, with a weak D call TRBD1 (5 bases). Germline CDR1 and CDR2: SEHNR and FQNEAQ (reference sequence). The V end was cut by 3 bases, the J end by 6 bases, with 8 bases between. This CDR3 is built from 12 residues. The CDR3 DNA follows: TGTGCCAGCAGCTTGGGGACCGCTGAAGCTTTCTTT. This translates into CASSLGTAEAFF.

The chain recombines TRBV9 with TRBJ2-7; the match to TRBD2 covers 13 bases. V gave up 3 bases and J gave up 4 bases; unmatched junction bases: 1. Germline CDR1 reads SGDLS; CDR2 reads YYNGEE. The length of the CDR3 is 14 residues. In DNA, the CDR3 is TGTGCCAGCAGCGCACTAGCGGGAGGGTACGAGCAGTACTTC. It yields the protein CASSALAGGYEQYF.

The chain recombines TRBV9 with TRBJ1-1; D remains unclear. The germline V gene encodes CDR1 SGDLS and CDR2 YYNGEE. The CDR3 spans 13 residues. Trimming shortened V by 0 bases and J by 2 bases, and 5 bases separated the two germline ends. DNA for the CDR3: TGTGCCAGCAGCGTAGAGACAAACACTGAAGCTTTCTTT. It is translated as CASSVETNTEAFF.

This chain links TRBV27 with TRBJ2-7; TRBD1 or TRBD2 may be the D gene (5 bases each). Germline loops: CDR1 MNHEY, CDR2 SMNVEV (reference sequence). This CDR3 contains 14 residues. V was cut by 3 bases and J by 0 bases, with 9 bases left in between. The CDR3 here is CASSFLGTSYEQYF. As DNA, the CDR3 is TGTGCCAGCAGTTTCTTAGGGACCTCCTACGAGCAGTACTTC.

A word on this clone: Different DNA sequences within this sample yield the same CDR3. In nucleotides, the CDR3 is TGTGCCAGCAGCTTAGTAACCTACGAGCAGTACTTC. Translation gives CASSLVTYEQYF. The V gene is TRBV7-9, the J gene TRBJ2-7, with unresolved D. This CDR3 contains 12 residues. Trimming pared 1 base from V and 2 bases from J, leaving 3 bases between. From germline, CDR1 is SEHNR and CDR2 FQNEAQ (reference sequence).

The chain employs TRBV6-5 and TRBJ2-5; perhaps TRBD2 as D (6 bases). The germline V gene has CDR1 MNHEY and CDR2 SVGAGI. This CDR3 region has 14 residues. V gave up 2 bases and J gave up 5 bases, with 12 bases separating them. The CDR3 loop reads CASSYLTRSETQYF. As DNA, the CDR3 is TGTGCCAGCAGTTACCTGACTAGGAGCGAGACCCAGTACTTC.

V and J are TRBV30 and TRBJ2-2, with D uncertain. The V end lost 5 bases, the J end lost 3 bases, and 10 bases lay between the germline ends. This CDR3 has 13 amino acids. The V gene's germline CDR1 is GTSNPN and CDR2 SVGIG (reference sequence). The CDR3 sequence: CAWGPLYTGELFF. The CDR3, as DNA: TGTGCCTGGGGACCACTGTACACCGGGGAGCTGTTTTTT. The complete variable domain, with remaining parts taken from reference TRBV30 and TRBJ2-2, reads SQTIHQWPATLVQPVGSPLSLECTVEGTSNPNLYWYRQAAGRGLQLLFYSVGIGQISSEVPQNLSASRPQDRQFILSSKKLLLSDSGFYLCAWGPLYTGELFFGEGSRLTVL.

The V and J genes are TRBV27 and TRBJ2-5; D possibly corresponds to TRBD1 (6 bases). The CDR3 consists of 13 residues. Germline-derived CDR1 and CDR2 are MNHEY and SMNVEV (reference sequence). Trimming took off 8 bases at V and 1 base at J, with 11 bases between the two ends. CDR3 protein: CASPRGCQETQYF. CDR3 coding DNA: TGTGCCAGCCCCAGGGGATGCCAAGAGACCCAGTACTTC.

This clone was seen just once. The chain has TRBV2 and TRBJ2-7; 8 bases line up with TRBD2. The CDR3 runs to 13 residues. CDR1 and CDR2 from the germline V gene are SNHLY and FYNNEI. After removal of 11 bases from V and 4 bases from J, the junction contained 10 bases not matched to a gene. The chain's CDR3 is CAGSGGPTYEQYF. CDR3 DNA sequence: TGTGCCGGGTCGGGAGGGCCCACGTACGAGCAGTACTTC.

The chain links TRBV7-9 to TRBJ2-2; TRBD1 matches at 7 bases. There are 15 residues in the CDR3. The germline gives CDR1 SEHNR, CDR2 FQNEAQ (reference sequence). V lost 5 bases and J lost 0; bases outside the gene matches: 3. CDR3 sequence reads: CASSGDSANTGELFF. Written as DNA, the CDR3 is TGTGCCAGCAGCGGGGACAGCGCGAACACCGGGGAGCTGTTTTTT.

This clone was seen more than once but under ten times. The chain has TRBV9 and TRBJ2-3; TRBD2 is a possible D gene (6 bases). This CDR3 has 17 residues. V was shortened by 4 bases and J by 0 bases, with 18 bases between the two germline ends. From germline, CDR1 is SGDLS and CDR2 YYNGEE. The CDR3 DNA follows: TGTGCCAGCAGCTCAAGTCACGGGAGCCTTAGCACAGATACGCAGTATTTT. This codes for CASSSSHGSLSTDTQYF.